This T cell receptor (beta chain) is drawn from a study of T cell repertoires in cytomegalovirus infection. Across the study: In public TCR beta signatures, there were indications of both CMV infection and matching HLA type.

Study observations and caveats: Summed frequency of shared TCR beta families picked out CMV carriers who also had the relevant HLA.

Each CDR3 protein is one row after TCRdb ran MiXCR on the reads. The table records fewer than 550,000 distinct CDR3 sequences, roughly 12% of them present only once. There are a few counts of this clonotype. The antigen remains unidentified. Germline V gives CDR1 MNHEY, CDR2 SVGAGI. V dropped 6 bases and J dropped 7 bases, with 13 bases sitting between them. CDR3 length: 13 residues. Sequencing was performed on PBMCs. The origin of this receptor is a human donor in good health (CMV status not recorded). Some clones in this sample may be carry-over from other donors' samples. The V call is TRBV6-5, the J call TRBJ1-5; D is undetermined. The CDR3 region is CASRGSPKQPQHF. CDR3 nucleotides: TGTGCCAGCAGGGGGTCCCCCAAGCAGCCCCAGCATTTT.